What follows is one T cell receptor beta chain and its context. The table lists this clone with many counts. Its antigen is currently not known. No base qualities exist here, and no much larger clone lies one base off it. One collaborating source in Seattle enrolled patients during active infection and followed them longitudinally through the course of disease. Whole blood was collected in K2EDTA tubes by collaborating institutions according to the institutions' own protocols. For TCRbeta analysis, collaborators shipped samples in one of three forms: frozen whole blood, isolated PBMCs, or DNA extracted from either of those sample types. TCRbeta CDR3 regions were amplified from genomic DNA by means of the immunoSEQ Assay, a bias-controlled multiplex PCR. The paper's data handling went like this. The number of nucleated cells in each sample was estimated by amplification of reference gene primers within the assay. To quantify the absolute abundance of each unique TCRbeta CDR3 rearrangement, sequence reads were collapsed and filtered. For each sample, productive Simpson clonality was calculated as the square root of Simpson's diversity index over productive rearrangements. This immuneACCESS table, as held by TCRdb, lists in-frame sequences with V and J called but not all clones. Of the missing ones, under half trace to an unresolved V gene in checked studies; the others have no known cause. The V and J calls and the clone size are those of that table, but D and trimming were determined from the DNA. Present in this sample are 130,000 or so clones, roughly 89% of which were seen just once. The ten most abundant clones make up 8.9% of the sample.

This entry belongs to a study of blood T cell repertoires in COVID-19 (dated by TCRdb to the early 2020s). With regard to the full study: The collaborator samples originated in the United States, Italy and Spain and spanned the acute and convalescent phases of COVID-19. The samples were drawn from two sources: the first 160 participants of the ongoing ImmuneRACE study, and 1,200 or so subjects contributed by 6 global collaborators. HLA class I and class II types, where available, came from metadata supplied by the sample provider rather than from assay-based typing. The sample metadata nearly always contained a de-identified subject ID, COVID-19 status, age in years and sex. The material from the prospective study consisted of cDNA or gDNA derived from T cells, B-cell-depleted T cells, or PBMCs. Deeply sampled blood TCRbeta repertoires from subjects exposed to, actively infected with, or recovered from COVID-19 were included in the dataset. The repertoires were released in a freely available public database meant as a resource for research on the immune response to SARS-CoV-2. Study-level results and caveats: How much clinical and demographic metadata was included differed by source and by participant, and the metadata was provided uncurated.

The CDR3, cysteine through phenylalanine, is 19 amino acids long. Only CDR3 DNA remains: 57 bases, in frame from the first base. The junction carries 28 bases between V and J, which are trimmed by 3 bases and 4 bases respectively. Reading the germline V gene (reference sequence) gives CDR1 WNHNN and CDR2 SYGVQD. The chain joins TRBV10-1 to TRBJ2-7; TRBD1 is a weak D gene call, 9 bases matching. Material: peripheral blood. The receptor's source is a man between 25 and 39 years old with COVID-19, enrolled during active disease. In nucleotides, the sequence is TGCGCCAGCAGTGATCCGGGACAGGGAACGGGAGGGGCTCAGTACGAGCAGTACTTC. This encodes CASSDPGQGTGGAQYEQYF.